This T cell receptor (beta chain) was identified during a study of cytomegalovirus exposure and HLA in healthy donors. Whole-study context: The roughly 130 validation repertoires were reported in a later analysis to have been generated on the same platform as the 666 first-cohort repertoires. Study observations and caveats: The majority of TCR sequences were rare, yet some public TCRs appeared in many donors. Reports showed the classifier diagnosing cytomegalovirus status with high specificity and sensitivity.

Germline loops: CDR1 LGHNA, CDR2 YSLEER. Trimming took 4 bases from V and 5 from J; bases not matched to a gene: 5. This CDR3 has 13 amino acids. Only in-frame clones appear in the TCRdb table, and some are missing; sequencing was by immunoSEQ multiplex PCR. The sample contains about 74,000 clones, 94% of which appear only once. As to this clone: Its cognate antigen is unknown.

The donors were members of the validation cohort, which comprised 120 subjects and was separate from the first cohort of 666 subjects. This TCR derives from a woman between 18 and 29 years old in good health and CMV-seropositive. The sample consisted of PBMCs. The genes are TRBV4-3 and TRBJ2-7; 7 bases are a match to TRBD1. CDR3 in DNA: TGCGCCAGCAGCCGCCTAACAGGGGACGAGCAGTACTTC. Translated: CASSRLTGDEQYF.